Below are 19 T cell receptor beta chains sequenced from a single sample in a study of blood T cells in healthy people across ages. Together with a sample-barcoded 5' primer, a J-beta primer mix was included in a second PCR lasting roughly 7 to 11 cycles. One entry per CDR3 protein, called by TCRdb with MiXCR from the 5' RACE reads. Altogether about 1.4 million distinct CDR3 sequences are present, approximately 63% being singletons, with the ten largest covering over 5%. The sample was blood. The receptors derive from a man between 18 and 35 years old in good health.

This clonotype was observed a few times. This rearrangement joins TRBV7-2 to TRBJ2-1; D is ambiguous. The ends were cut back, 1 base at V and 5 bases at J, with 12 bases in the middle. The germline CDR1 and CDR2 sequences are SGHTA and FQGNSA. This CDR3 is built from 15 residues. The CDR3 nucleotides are TGTGCCAGCAGCTTAGATGTTAGGGCAGACAATGAGCAGTTCTTC. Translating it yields CASSLDVRADNEQFF.

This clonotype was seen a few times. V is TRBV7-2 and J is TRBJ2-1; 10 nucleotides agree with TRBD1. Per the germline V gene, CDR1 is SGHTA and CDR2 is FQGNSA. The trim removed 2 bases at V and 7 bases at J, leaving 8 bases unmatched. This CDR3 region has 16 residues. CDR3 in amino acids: CASSLLGQGVGNEQFF. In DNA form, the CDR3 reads TGTGCCAGCAGCTTACTCGGACAGGGGGTCGGGAATGAGCAGTTCTTC.

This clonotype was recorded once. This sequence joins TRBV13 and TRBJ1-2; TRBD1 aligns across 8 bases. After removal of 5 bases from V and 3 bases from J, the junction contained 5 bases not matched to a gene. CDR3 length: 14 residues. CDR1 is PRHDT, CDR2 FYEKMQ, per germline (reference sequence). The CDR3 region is CASSADRGDYGYTF. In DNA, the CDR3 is TGTGCCAGCAGCGCCGACAGGGGCGACTATGGCTACACCTTC.

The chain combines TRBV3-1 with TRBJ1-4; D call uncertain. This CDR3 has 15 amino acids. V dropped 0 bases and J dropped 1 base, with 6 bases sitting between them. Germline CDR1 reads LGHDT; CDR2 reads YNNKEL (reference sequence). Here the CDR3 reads CASSQEGRTNEKLFF. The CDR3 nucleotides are TGTGCCAGCAGCCAAGAAGGCAGAACTAATGAAAAACTGTTTTTT.

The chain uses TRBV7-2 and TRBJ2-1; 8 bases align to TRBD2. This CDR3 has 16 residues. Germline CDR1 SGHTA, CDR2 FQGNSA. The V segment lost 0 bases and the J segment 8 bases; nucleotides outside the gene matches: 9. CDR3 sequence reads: CASSLARGSGIHEQFF. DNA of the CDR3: TGTGCCAGCAGCTTAGCCCGGGGTAGCGGGATACATGAGCAGTTCTTC.

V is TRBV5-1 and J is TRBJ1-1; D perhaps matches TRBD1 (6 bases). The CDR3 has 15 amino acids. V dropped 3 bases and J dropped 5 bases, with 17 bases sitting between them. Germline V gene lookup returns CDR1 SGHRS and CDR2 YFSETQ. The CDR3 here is CASSSPVGGKTEAFF. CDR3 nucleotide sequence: TGCGCCAGCAGCTCCCCTGTAGGGGGTAAGACTGAAGCTTTCTTT.

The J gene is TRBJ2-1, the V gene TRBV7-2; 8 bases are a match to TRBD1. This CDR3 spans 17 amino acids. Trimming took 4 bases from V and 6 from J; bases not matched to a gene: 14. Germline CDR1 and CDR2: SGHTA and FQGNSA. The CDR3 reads CASSSHLTGTGCNEQFF. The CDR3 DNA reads TGTGCCAGCAGCTCTCACCTCACCGGGACAGGTTGCAATGAGCAGTTCTTC.

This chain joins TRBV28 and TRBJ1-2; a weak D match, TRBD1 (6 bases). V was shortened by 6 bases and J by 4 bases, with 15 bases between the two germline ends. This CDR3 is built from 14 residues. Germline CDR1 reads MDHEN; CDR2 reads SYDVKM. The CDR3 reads CASRQGTPTYGYTF. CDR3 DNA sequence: TGTGCCAGCAGGCAGGGGACGCCCACCTATGGCTACACCTTC.

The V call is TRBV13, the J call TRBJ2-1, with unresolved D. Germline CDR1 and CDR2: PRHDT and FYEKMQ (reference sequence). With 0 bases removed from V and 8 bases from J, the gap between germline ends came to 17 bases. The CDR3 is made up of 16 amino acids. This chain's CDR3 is CASSLGGGQLGDEQFF. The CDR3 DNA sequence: TGTGCCAGCAGCTTAGGGGGTGGCCAGCTTGGAGATGAGCAGTTCTTC.

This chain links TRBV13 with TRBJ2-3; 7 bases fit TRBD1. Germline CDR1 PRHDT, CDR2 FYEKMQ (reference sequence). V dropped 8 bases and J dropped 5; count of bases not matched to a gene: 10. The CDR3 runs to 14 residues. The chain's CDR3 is CASRVSGGRDTQYF. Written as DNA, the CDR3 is TGTGCCAGCCGAGTATCAGGGGGAAGAGATACGCAGTATTTT.

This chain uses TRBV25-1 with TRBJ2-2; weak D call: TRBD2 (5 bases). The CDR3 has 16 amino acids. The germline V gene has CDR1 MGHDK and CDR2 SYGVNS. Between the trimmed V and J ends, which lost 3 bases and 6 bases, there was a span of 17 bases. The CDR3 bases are TGTGCCAGCAGTGACCACAAGGACTCGTTATCCGGGGAGCTGTTTTTT. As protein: CASSDHKDSLSGELFF.

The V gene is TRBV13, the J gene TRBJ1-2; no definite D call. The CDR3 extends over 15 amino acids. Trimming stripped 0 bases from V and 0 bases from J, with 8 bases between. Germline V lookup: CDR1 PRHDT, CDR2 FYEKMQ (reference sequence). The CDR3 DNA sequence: TGTGCCAGCAGCTTAGGCCGGGCAGCTAACTATGGCTACACCTTC. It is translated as CASSLGRAANYGYTF.

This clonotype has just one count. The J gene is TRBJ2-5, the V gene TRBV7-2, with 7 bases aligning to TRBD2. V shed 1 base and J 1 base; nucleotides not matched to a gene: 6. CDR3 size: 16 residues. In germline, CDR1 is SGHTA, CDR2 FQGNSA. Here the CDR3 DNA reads TGTGCCAGCAGCTTAGAATGGCGGGGGACCCAAGAGACCCAGTACTTC. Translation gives CASSLEWRGTQETQYF. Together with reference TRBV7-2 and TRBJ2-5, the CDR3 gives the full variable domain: GAGVSQSPSNKVTEKGKDVELRCDPISGHTALYWYRQSLGQGLEFLIYFQGNSAPDKSGLPSDRFSAERTGGSVSTLTIQRTQQEDSAVYLCASSLEWRGTQETQYFGPGTRLLVL.

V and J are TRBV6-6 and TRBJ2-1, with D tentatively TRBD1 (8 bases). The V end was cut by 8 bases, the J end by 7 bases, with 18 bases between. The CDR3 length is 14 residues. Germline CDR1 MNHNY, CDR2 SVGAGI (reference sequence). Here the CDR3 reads CASASGTGKNEQFF. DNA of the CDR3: TGTGCCAGCGCGAGCGGGACAGGAAAAAATGAGCAGTTCTTC.

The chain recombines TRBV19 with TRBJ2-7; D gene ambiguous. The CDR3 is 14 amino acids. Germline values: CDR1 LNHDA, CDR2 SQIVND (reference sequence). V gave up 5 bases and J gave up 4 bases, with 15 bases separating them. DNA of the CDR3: TGTGCCAGTAGTGCCCAGGCTCACGGATACGAGCAGTACTTC. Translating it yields CASSAQAHGYEQYF.

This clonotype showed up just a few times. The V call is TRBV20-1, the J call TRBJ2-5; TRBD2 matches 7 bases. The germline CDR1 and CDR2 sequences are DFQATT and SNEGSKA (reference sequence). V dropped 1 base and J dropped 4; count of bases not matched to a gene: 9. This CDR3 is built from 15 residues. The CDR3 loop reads CSARVLTGGTETQYF. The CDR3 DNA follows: TGCAGTGCTAGAGTGCTTACGGGGGGTACAGAGACCCAGTACTTC.

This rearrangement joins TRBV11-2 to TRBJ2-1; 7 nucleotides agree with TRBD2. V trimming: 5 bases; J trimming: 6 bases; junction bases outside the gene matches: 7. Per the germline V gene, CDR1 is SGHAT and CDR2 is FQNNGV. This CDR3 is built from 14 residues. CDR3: CASSAQRGPNEQFF. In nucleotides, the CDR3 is TGTGCCAGCAGCGCCCAGCGGGGACCCAATGAGCAGTTCTTC.

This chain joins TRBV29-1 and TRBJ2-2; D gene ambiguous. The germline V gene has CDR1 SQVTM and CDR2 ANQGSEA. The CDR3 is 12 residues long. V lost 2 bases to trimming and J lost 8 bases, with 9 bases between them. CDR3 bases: TGCAGCGTTGAACCGGGCCCGGGGGAGCTGTTTTTT. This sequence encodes CSVEPGPGELFF.

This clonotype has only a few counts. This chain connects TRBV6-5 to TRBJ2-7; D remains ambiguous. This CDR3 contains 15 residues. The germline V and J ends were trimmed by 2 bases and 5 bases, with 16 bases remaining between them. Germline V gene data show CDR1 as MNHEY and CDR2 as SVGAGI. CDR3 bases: TGTGCCAGCAGTTACCGGACGCTCGTCCGCGACGAGCAGTACTTC. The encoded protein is CASSYRTLVRDEQYF.